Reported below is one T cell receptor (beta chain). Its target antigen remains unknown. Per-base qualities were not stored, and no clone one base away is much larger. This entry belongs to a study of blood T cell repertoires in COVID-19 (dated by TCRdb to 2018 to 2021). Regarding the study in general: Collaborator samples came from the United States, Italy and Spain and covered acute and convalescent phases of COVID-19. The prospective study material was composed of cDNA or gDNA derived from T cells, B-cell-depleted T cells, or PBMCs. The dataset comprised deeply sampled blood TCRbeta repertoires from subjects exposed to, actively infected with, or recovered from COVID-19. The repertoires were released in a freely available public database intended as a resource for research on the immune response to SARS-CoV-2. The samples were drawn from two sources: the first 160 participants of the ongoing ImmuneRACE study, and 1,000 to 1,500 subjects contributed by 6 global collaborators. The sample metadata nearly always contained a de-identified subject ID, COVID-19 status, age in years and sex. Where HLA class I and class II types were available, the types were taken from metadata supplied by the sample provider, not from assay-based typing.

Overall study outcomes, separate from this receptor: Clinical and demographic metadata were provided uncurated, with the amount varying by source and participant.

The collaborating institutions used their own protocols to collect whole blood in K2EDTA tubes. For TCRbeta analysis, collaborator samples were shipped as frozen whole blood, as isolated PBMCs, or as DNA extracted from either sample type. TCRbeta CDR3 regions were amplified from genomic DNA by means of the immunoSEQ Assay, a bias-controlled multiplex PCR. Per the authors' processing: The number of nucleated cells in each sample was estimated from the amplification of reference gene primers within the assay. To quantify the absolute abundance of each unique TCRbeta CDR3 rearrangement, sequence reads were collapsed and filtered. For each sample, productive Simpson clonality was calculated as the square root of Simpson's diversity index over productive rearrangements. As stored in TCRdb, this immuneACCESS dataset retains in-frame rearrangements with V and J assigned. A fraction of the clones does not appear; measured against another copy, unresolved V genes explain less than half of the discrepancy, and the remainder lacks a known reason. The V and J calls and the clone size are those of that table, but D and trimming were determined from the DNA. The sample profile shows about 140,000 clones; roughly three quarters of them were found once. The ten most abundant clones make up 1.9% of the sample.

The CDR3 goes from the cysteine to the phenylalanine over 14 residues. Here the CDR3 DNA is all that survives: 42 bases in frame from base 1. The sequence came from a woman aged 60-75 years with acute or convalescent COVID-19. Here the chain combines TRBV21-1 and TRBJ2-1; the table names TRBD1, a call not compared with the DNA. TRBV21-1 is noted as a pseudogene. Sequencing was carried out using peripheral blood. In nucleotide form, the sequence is TGTGCCAGCACCCCCGGGACAGCGTTCAATGAGCAGTTCTTC. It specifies CASTPGTAFNEQFF.